Sequencing of this T cell receptor beta chain was carried out in a study of blood T cell repertoires in COVID-19. Study context: Some COVID-19 samples were acute and others convalescent; all came from the United States, Italy and Spain. Sources were T cells, B-cell-depleted T cells, or PBMCs; the material itself was cDNA or gDNA.

This clone came up a few times. In the authors' methods: Using reference gene primer amplification, nucleated cell counts were estimated. Sequencing used immunoSEQ multiplex PCR; TCRdb keeps in-frame clones, though not all of them. For V, J and clone size, that table is used; D and trimming come from the DNA. The sample consists of about 260,000 clones, approximately 87% of them appearing once. Germline V gives CDR1 SGHKS, CDR2 YYEKEE (reference sequence). V shed 0 bases, J shed 7 bases, and the junction held 5 bases outside the gene matches. The CDR3 has 15 amino acids. What was sequenced was peripheral blood. This TCR was recovered from a middle-aged woman who had recovered from COVID-19. This chain links TRBV5-5 with TRBJ1-5, with 9 positions matching TRBD1. CDR3 residues: CASSLATGGWQPQHF. For the CDR3, the DNA is TGTGCCAGCAGCTTGGCTACAGGGGGCTGGCAGCCCCAGCATTTT.